This TCR beta chain is drawn from a study of a mutant IDH1 vaccine in newly diagnosed glioma. Study summary: Vaccines were begun 4-6 weeks after radiotherapy alone, or with temozolomide cycles.

This clone was seen a handful of times. Antigen: not known. The CDR3 loop spans 13 amino acids. In germline, CDR1 is SGDLS, CDR2 YYNGEE. V gave up 0 bases and J gave up 3 bases, with 6 bases separating them. Method: immunoSEQ multiplex PCR; TCRdb's copy keeps in-frame clones and lacks some. This sample has 50,000 to 70,000 clones; around 83% occur once, and the top ten carry approximately 3.5%. Stated time point: week 47, end of study. Each dose delivered 300 ug of mutant IDH1 20-mer peptide subcutaneously with imiquimod. The input for sequencing was PBMCs, taken from a glioma patient whose treatment included an IDH1 peptide vaccine. The J gene is TRBJ1-1, the V gene TRBV9; no clear D. This clonotype was sampled from a woman aged 45-60 years with glioma. The CDR3 region is CASSVAGYTEAFF. DNA of the CDR3: TGTGCCAGCAGCGTAGCTGGGTACACTGAAGCTTTCTTT.